This T cell receptor beta chain was recorded in a study of T-cell memory formation after mild COVID-19. This clonotype was seen more than once but under ten times. As yet, its antigen is unknown. Trimming removed 1 base at V and 0 bases at J, with 14 bases between. Germline assignment: CDR1 SGHRS and CDR2 YFSETQ. This CDR3 comprises 18 residues. Each CDR3 protein is one row after TCRdb ran MiXCR on the 5' RACE reads. The sample gives a few hundred thousand distinct CDR3 sequences, under 25% of which show up once; around 13% is in the top ten. Broader study findings: Shrinking CD4+ clones resided mostly in CM and EM, and CD8+ ones in EMRA. A subset of responding clones appeared in pre-infection memory, suggesting cross-reactive memory joined.

The receptor comes from an adult woman who had mild COVID-19 (a few samples of this study predate the infection). Cell type and time point are not known. V and J are TRBV5-1 and TRBJ2-6, with D maybe TRBD1 (5 bases). Material: PBMCs or a T cell subset sorted from them (not recorded which). DNA of the CDR3: TGCGCCAGCAGCTTGCAGGGCCCCTTAACCTCTGGGGCCAACGTCCTGACTTTC. Amino acids: CASSLQGPLTSGANVLTF.